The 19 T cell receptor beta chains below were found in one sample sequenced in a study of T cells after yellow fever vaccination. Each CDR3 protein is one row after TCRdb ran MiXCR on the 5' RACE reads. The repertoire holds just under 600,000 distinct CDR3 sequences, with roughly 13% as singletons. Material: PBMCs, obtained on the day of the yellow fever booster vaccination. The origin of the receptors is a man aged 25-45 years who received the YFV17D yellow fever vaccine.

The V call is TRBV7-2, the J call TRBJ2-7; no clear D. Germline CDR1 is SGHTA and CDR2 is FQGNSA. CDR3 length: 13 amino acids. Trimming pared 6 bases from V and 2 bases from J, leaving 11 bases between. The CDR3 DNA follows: TGTGCCAGCAGTCCCCGCCCAACCTACGAGCAGTACTTC. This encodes CASSPRPTYEQYF.

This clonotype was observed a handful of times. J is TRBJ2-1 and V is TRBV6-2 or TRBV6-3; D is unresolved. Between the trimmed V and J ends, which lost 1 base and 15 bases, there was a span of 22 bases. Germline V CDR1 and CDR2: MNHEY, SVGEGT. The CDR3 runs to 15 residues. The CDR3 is CASSYFASNSPRGFF. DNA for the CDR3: TGTGCCAGCAGTTACTTCGCCTCAAACTCTCCCCGCGGGTTCTTC.

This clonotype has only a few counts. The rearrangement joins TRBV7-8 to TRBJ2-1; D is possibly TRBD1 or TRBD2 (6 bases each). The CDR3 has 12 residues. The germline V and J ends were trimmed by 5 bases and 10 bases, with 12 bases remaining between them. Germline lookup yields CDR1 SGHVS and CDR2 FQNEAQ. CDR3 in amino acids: CASSRGTPEQFF. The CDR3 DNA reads TGTGCCAGCAGCCGGGGGACACCAGAGCAGTTCTTC.

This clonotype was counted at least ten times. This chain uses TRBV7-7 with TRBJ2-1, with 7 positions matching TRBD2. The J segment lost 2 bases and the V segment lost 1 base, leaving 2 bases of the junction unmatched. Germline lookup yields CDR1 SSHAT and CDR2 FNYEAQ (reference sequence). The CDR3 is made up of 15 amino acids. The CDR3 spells CASSLGSGPYNEQFF. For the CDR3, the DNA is TGTGCCAGCAGCTTAGGTAGCGGGCCCTACAATGAGCAGTTCTTC. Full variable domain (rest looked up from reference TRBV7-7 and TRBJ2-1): GAGVSQSPRYKVTKRGQDVTLRCDPISSHATLYWYQQALGQGPEFLTYFNYEAQPDKSGLPSDRFSAERPEGSISTLTIQRTEQRDSAMYRCASSLGSGPYNEQFFGPGTRLTVL.

Written as DNA, the CDR3 is TGTGCCAGCAGTTACGAGGGGAATGAGCAGTTCTTC. It yields the protein CASSYEGNEQFF. V gene TRBV6-2 or TRBV6-3 combines with J gene TRBJ2-1; D is possibly TRBD1 or TRBD2 (5 bases each). Germline-derived CDR1 and CDR2 are MNHEY and SVGEGT. V dropped 2 bases and J dropped 7 bases, with 6 bases sitting between them. This CDR3 has 12 residues.

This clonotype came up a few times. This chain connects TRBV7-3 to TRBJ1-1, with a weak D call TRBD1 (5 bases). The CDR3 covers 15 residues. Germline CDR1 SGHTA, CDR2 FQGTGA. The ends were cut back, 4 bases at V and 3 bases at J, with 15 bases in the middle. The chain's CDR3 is CASSSQGTPHTEAFF. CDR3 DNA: TGTGCCAGCAGCTCTCAGGGTACGCCGCACACTGAAGCTTTCTTT.

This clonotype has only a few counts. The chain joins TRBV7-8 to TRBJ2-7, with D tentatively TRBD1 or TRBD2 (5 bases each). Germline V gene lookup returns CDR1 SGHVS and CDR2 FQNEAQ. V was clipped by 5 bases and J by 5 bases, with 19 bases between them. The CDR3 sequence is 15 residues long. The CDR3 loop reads CASSIGAYETDEQYF. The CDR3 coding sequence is TGTGCCAGCAGCATCGGGGCTTACGAAACGGACGAGCAGTACTTC.

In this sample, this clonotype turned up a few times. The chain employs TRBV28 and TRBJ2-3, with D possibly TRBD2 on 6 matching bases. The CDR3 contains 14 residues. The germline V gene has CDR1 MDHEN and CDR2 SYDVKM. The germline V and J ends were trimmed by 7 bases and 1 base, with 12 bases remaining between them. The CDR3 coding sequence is TGTGCCAGCATTGGAGGAGGGGGCACAGATACGCAGTATTTT. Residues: CASIGGGGTDTQYF.

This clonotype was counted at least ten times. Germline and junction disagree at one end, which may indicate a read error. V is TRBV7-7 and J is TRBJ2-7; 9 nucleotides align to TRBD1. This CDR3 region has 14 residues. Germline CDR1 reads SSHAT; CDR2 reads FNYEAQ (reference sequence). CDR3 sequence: CASSPGQGIYEQYF. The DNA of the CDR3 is TGTGCTAGCAGCCCGGGACAGGGAATATACGAGCAGTACTTC.

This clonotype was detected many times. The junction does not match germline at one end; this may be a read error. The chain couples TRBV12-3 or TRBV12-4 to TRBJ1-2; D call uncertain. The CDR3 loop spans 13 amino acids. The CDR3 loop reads CASSLDGSYGYTF. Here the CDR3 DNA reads TGTGCCAGCAGCTTAGACGGTAGCTATGGCTACACCTTC.

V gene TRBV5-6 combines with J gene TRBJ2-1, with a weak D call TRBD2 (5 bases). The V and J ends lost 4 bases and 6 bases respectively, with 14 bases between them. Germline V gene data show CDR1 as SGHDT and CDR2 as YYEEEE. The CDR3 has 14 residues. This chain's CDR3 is CASSPYGVFNEQFF. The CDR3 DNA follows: TGTGCCAGCAGCCCCTACGGGGTTTTCAATGAGCAGTTCTTC.

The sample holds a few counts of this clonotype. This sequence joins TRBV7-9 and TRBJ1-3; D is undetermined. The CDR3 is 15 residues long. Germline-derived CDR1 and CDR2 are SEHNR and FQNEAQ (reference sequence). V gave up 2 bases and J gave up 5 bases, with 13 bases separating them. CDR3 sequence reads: CASSLSTGSRNTIYF. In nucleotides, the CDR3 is TGTGCCAGCAGCTTAAGCACGGGGTCTAGAAACACCATATATTTT.

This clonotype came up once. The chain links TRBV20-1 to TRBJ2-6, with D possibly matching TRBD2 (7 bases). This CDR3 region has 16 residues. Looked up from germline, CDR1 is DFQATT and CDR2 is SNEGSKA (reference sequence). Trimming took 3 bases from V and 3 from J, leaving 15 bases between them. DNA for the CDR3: TGCAGTGCTAGGGGGGCCCAGCGGGGTGGGGCCAACGTCCTGACTTTC. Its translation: CSARGAQRGGANVLTF.

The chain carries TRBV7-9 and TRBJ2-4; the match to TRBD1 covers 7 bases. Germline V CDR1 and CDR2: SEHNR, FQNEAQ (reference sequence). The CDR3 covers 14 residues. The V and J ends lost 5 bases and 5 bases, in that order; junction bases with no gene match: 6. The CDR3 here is CASSARTGENIQYF. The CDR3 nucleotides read TGTGCCAGCAGCGCAAGAACAGGGGAAAACATTCAGTACTTC.

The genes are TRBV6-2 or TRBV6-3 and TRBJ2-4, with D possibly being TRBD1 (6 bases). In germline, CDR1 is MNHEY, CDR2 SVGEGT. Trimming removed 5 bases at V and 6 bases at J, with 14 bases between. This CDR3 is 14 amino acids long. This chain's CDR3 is CASSQGQKRNIQYF. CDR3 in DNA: TGTGCCAGCAGTCAAGGACAGAAACGAAACATTCAGTACTTC.

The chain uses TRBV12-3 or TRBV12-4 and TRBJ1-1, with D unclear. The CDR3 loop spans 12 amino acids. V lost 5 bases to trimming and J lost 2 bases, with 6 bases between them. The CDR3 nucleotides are TGTGCCAGCAGTCCGACAAACACTGAAGCTTTCTTT. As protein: CASSPTNTEAFF.

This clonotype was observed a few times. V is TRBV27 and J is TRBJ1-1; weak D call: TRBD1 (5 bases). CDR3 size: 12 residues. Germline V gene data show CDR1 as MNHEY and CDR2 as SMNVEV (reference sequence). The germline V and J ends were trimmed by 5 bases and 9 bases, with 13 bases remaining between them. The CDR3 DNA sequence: TGTGCCAGCAGTCCAGGGACTACCCAAGCTTTCTTT. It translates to CASSPGTTQAFF.

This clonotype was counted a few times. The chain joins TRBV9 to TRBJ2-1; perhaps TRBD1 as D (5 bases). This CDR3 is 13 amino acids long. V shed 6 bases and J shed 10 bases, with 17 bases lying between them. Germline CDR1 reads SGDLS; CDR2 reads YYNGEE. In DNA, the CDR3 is TGTGCCAGCACCTTGCAGGGATTCGGGGAGCAGTTCTTC. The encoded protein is CASTLQGFGEQFF.

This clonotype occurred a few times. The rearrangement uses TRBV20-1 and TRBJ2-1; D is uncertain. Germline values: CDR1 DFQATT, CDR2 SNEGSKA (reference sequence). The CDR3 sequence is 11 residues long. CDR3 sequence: CRAPARGEQFF. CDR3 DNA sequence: TGCAGAGCACCAGCGCGTGGTGAGCAGTTCTTC.